This T cell receptor beta chain was obtained from a study of beta chain features in type 1 diabetes (dated by TCRdb to 2016 to 2018). At the level of the whole study: Mean age, gender distribution, total cell number and subset yield did not differ between patients and healthy donors. A total of about 100,000,000 sorted cells were examined across all samples, and RNA yield correlated strongly with the number of cells per subset. The study compared TCRB repertoires of sorted circulating CD4+ T cell subsets between recently diagnosed type 1 diabetes patients and matched healthy donors. Regulatory and stem cell-like memory subsets were isolated from only 8 patients and about eight healthy donors, whereas naive and central memory subsets came from all 28 donors. What the study reported, not specific to this receptor: Patients with type 1 diabetes made fewer insertions and deleted more nucleotides at VDJ recombination sites, implying thymic rearrangement abnormalities. Shorter templates might have been favored by PCR, but patient and control samples were amplified and corrected together, so both groups would have been affected equally by any skew. Because cDNA was sequenced instead of genomic DNA, highly expressing activated cells could be over-represented, though the groups showed no difference in activation or CD3 levels. A moderate but significant shortening of TCRB CDR3 length was observed in type 1 diabetes patients in all four CD4+ subsets. Because the HLA sub-analyses included only small numbers of individuals, any influence of HLA type on TCRB rearrangement was left unresolved. Naive, central memory and regulatory TCRB repertoires appeared to be more alike among patients than among healthy donors.

The entire isolated RNA was reverse transcribed using the High Capacity cDNA Reverse Transcription Kit, and thus expressed TCRB transcripts were sequenced. Deep immunoSEQ sequencing was applied to naive, central memory and regulatory T cell samples, giving an average of about 3.7 million total reads per sample. Sorted cells were lysed in RLT buffer, and RNA was extracted using DNase-treated RNeasy Micro or Mini kits according to cell number. To prevent cross-contamination, each cell subset was processed individually, whereas patient and healthy donor samples were processed jointly. The immunoSEQ multiplex PCR was used to amplify TCRB sequences from cDNA, yielding 87-bp fragments that span the CDR3 region. Sequencing of the amplicons was performed on the Illumina HiSeq platform. Turning to the authors' computational methods: PCR bias was corrected computationally using synthetic template baselines, and reads within Hamming distance 2 were collapsed, with unmergeable singletons discarded. Reads were aligned to IMGT to assign V, D and J genes, CDR3 length, and insertions or deletions at six rearrangement sites. Within each subset, clonotype counts were normalized to sorted cell number, and only after that were true diversity and Gini coefficients computed with the tcR R package. The overlap coefficient, calculated on TCRB nucleotide sequences, was used to quantify repertoire sharing. Out-of-frame TCRB sequences from naive cells were analyzed to stand in for the pre-selection repertoire. TCRdb provides this immuneACCESS table in a form limited to in-frame rearrangements. Some clones are lacking; in checked studies, under half of them reflect an unresolved V gene, and why the rest are absent is not known. V, J and clone size are those of that table, while D and trimming were read from the DNA. This sample holds 350,000 to 450,000 clones; more than 12% were observed only once. Together, the top ten hold approximately 0.02% of the sample.

Each donor gave one peripheral blood draw, averaging approximately 0.12 L, which was collected into heparinised tubes. A BD FACSAria II was used to sort naive, central memory, regulatory and stem cell-like memory CD4+ T cells with a panel that included CD45RO, CCR7, CD25, CD127, CD95 and CD27. All sorted populations exceeded 98% purity. Right away, PBMCs were isolated by Lymphoprep density gradient centrifugation and were stained directly, with no culture step. So that batch effects would be minimized, each experiment stained and sorted samples in pairs, pairing one healthy donor with one patient. This clone has a handful of counts. The target of this receptor is not known. Base qualities were left out, and no much larger clone turns up one base away. This receptor was taken from a woman between 18 and 29 years old in good health. Sequences were obtained from naive CD4+ T cells from blood. The sample's cell subset or site label, decoded: true naive CD4+ T cells.

The CDR3 corresponds to CASSRLAENTGELFF. The nucleotide sequence is given as TGTGCCAGCAGCCGACTAGCGGAAAACACCGGGGAGCTGTTTTTT. The rearranged segments are TRBV7-2 and TRBJ2-2; TRBD2 matches 9 bases in the middle. The germline V gene encodes CDR1 SGHTA and CDR2 FQGNSA. The cysteine opens and the phenylalanine closes a CDR3 of 15 amino acids. Left in the record is the CDR3 DNA by itself, 45 bases read in frame from the first base. The V end gives up 5 bases and the J end 2 bases, leaving 3 bases in the junction not matched to a gene.